In this sample, the clone carrying this T cell receptor (beta chain) turned up many times. The target antigen is unknown. This entry is derived from a study of CD8 T cells in ankylosing spondylitis. Study-wide results and caveats: Ankylosing spondylitis blood seemed to carry a telltale TCR beta motif made of several highly homologous variants.

TCRdb redid the calling of the 5' RACE reads with MiXCR, one entry per CDR3 protein. Of some 150,000 distinct CDR3 sequences in the sample, roughly an eighth are singletons; the top ten hold 4.1%. V gave up 2 bases and J gave up 8 bases; unmatched junction bases: 9. The CDR3 spans 14 residues. Per germline, CDR1 SGHTS and CDR2 YDEGEE. The rearrangement joins TRBV5-8 to TRBJ1-1; 7 bases match TRBD1. Specimen: blood, either unsorted or a sorted T cell fraction (not recorded which). The clonotype was recovered from a female donor with ankylosing spondylitis or in good health (not recorded which). In nucleotides, the CDR3 is TGTGCCAGCAGCTTTGACCTCAGGGGGGTCGAAGCTTTCTTT. Translating it yields CASSFDLRGVEAFF.